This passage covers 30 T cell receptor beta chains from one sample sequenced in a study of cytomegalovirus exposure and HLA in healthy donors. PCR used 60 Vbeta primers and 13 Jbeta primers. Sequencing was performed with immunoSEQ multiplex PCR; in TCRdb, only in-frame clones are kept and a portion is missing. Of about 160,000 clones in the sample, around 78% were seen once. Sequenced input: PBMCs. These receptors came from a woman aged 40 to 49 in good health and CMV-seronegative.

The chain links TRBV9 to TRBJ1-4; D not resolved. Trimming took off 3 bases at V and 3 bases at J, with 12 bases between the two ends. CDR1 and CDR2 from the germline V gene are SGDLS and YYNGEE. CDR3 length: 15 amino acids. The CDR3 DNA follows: TGTGCCAGCAGCGCTGGGGAGTCGGCTAATGAAAAACTGTTTTTT. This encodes CASSAGESANEKLFF.

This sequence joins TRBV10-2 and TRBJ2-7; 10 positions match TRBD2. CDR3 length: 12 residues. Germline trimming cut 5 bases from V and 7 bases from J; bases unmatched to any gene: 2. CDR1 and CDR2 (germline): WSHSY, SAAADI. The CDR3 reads CASSTGLAEQYF. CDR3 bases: TGCGCCAGCAGTACGGGACTAGCGGAGCAGTACTTC.

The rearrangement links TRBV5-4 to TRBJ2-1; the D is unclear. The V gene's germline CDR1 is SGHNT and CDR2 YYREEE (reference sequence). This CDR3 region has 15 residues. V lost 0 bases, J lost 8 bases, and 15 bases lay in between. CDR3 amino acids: CASSLAGPLGDEQFF. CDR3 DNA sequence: TGTGCCAGCAGCTTGGCTGGGCCCCTGGGCGATGAGCAGTTCTTC.

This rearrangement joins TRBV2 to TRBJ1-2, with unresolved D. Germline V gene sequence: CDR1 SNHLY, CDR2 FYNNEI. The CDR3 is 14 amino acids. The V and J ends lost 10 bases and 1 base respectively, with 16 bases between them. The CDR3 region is CATQRSEFNYGYTF. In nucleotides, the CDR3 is TGTGCCACCCAAAGGAGCGAATTTAACTATGGCTACACCTTC.

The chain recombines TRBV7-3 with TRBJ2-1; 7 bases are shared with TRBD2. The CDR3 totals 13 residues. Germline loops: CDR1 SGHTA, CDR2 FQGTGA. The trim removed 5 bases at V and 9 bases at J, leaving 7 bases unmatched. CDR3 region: CASSPTTGGEQFF. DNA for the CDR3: TGTGCCAGCAGCCCAACGACGGGGGGTGAGCAGTTCTTC. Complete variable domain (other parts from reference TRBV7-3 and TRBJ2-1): GAGVSQTPSNKVTEKGKYVELRCDPISGHTALYWYRQSLGQGPEFLIYFQGTGAADDSGLPNDRFFAVRPEGSVSTLKIQRTERGDSAVYLCASSPTTGGEQFFGPGTRLTVL.

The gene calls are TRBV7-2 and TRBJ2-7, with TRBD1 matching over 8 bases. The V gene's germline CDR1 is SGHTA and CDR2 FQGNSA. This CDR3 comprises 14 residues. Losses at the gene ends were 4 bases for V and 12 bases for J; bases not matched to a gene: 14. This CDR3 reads CASSSGQGARRAYF. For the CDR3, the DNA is TGTGCCAGCAGCTCCGGACAGGGTGCTAGGCGAGCGTACTTC.

The CDR3 loop is CASSLVGRGFSSGNTIYF. CDR3 sequence (DNA): TGTGCCAGCAGCTTAGTGGGCAGAGGGTTTAGCTCTGGAAACACCATATATTTT. The chain is built from TRBV7-8 and TRBJ1-3; no definite D call. The germline V and J ends were trimmed by 1 base and 0 bases, with 16 bases remaining between them. Germline loops: CDR1 SGHVS, CDR2 FQNEAQ. The CDR3 contains 18 residues.

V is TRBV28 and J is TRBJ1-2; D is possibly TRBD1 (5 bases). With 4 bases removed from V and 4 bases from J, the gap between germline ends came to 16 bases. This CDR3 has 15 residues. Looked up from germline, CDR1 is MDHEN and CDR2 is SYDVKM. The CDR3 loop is CASSSGTDATYGYTF. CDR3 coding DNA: TGTGCCAGCAGTTCAGGGACTGACGCGACCTATGGCTACACCTTC.

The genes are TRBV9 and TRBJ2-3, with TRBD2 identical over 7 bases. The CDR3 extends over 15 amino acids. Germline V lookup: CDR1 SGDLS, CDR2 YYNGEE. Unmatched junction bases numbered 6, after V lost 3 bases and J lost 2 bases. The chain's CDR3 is CASSDSGRDTDTQYF. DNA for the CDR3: TGTGCCAGCAGCGACTCGGGGAGGGACACAGATACGCAGTATTTT. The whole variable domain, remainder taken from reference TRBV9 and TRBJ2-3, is DSGVTQTPKHLITATGQRVTLRCSPRSGDLSVYWYQQSLDQGLQFLIQYYNGEERAKGNILERFSAQQFPDLHSELNLSSLELGDSALYFCASSDSGRDTDTQYFGPGTRLTVL.

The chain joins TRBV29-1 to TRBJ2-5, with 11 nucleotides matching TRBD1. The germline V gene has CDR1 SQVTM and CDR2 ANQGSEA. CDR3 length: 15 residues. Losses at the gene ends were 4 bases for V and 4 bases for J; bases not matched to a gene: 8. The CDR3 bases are TGCAGCGTTGCTAGGAGGGGGACAGGGGGAGAGACCCAGTACTTC. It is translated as CSVARRGTGGETQYF.

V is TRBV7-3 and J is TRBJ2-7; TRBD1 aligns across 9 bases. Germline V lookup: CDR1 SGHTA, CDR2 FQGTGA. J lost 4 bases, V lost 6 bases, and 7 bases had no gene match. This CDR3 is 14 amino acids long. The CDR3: CASSPSGTGYEQYF. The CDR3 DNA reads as TGTGCCAGCAGTCCCTCCGGGACAGGGTACGAGCAGTACTTC.

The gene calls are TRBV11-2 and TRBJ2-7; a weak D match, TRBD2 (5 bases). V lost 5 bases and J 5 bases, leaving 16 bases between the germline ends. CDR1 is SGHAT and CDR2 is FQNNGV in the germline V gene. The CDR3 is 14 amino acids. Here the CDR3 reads CASSQLTRSHEQYF. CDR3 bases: TGTGCCAGCAGCCAACTCACTAGGTCCCACGAGCAGTACTTC.

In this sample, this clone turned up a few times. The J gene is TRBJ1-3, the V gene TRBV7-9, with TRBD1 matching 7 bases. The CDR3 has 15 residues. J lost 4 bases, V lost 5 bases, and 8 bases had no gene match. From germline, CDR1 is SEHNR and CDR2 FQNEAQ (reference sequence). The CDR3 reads CASSPSGGSGNTIYF. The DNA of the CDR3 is TGTGCCAGCAGCCCCTCAGGGGGTTCGGGAAACACCATATATTTT. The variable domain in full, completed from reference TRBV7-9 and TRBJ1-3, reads DTGVSQNPRHKITKRGQNVTFRCDPISEHNRLYWYRQTLGQGPEFLTYFQNEAQLEKSRLLSDRFSAERPKGSFSTLEIQRTEQGDSAMYLCASSPSGGSGNTIYFGEGSWLTVV.

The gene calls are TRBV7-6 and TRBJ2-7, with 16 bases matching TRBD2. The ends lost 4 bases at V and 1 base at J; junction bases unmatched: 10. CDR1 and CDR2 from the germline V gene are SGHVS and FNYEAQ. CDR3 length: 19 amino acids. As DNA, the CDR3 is TGTGCCAGCAGCTCACGAGGGACTAGCGGGAGGGCCGTTTCCTACGAGCAGTACTTC. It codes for CASSSRGTSGRAVSYEQYF.

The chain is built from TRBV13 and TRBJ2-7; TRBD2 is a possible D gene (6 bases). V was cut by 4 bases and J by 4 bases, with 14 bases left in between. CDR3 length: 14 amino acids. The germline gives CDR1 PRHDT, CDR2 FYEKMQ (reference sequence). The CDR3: CASSYGSQPYEQYF. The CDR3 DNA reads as TGTGCCAGCAGCTACGGGAGCCAACCGTACGAGCAGTACTTC.

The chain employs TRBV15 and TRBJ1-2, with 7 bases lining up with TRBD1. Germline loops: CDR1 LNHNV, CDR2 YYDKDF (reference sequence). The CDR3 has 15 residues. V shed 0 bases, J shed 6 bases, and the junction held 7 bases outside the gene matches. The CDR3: CATSRDGPRGDGYTF. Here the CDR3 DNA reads TGTGCCACCAGCAGAGATGGCCCCAGGGGGGATGGCTACACCTTC. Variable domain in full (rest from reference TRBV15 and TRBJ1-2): DAMVIQNPRYQVTQFGKPVTLSCSQTLNHNVMYWYQQKSSQAPKLLFHYYDKDFNNEADTPDNFQSRRPNTSFCFLDIRSPGLGDTAMYLCATSRDGPRGDGYTFGSGTRLTVV.

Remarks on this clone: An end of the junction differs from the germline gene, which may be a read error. The CDR3 nucleotides are TGTGCCAGCAGCCCGCCAGGTATGACAGCCGAGCGGTACTTC. Translating gives CASSPPGMTAERYF. This chain joins TRBV7-9 and TRBJ2-7; perhaps TRBD1 as D (5 bases). Per germline, CDR1 SEHNR and CDR2 FQNEAQ (reference sequence). The CDR3 totals 14 residues.

The DNA of the CDR3 is TGTGCCAGCAGTGGATCGCGGGAACCCTACGAGCAGTACTTC. It is translated as CASSGSREPYEQYF. The gene calls are TRBV2 and TRBJ2-7; a weak D match, TRBD2 (6 bases). CDR3 size: 14 residues. V was trimmed by 4 bases and J by 2 bases, leaving 12 bases between them. The germline V gene encodes CDR1 SNHLY and CDR2 FYNNEI.

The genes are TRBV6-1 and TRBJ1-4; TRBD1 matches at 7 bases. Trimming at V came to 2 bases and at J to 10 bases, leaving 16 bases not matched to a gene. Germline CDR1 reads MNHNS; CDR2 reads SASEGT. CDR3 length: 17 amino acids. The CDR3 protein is CASSENGGIRGLGKLFF. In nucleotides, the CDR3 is TGTGCCAGCAGTGAAAATGGGGGGATCAGGGGGTTGGGAAAACTGTTTTTT.

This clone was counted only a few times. The CDR3 is CASTDRGPNQPQHF. The CDR3 DNA reads as TGTGCCAGCACGGACAGGGGGCCCAATCAGCCCCAGCATTTT. The rearrangement joins TRBV6-1 to TRBJ1-5; 11 nucleotides agree with TRBD1. The CDR3 consists of 14 residues. J lost 3 bases, V lost 7 bases, and 2 bases had no gene match. The germline V gene encodes CDR1 MNHNS and CDR2 SASEGT.

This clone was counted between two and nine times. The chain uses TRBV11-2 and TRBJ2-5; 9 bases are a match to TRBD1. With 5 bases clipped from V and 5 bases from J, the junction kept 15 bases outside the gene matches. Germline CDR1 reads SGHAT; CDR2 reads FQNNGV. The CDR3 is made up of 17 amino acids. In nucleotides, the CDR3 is TGTGCCAGCAGCCGAGGGCGGGACAGGGCCCGTGGGGAGACCCAGTACTTC. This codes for CASSRGRDRARGETQYF.

The CDR3 here is CASSLGQPYEQYF. The CDR3 DNA reads as TGTGCCAGCAGCTTAGGACAACCCTACGAGCAGTACTTC. This chain uses TRBV2 with TRBJ2-7; possible D gene TRBD1, 5 bases. The CDR3 loop spans 13 amino acids. V was shortened by 6 bases and J by 2 bases, with 11 bases between the two germline ends. Germline V gives CDR1 SNHLY, CDR2 FYNNEI.

This CDR3 reads CASRGDRGEQYF. CDR3 sequence (DNA): TGTGCCAGCAGGGGAGACAGGGGCGAGCAGTACTTC. The chain carries TRBV2 and TRBJ2-5, with TRBD1 matching 8 bases. The J call is in doubt because the DNA end fits TRBJ2-7 better. This CDR3 region has 12 residues. CDR1 SNHLY and CDR2 FYNNEI come from the germline V gene.

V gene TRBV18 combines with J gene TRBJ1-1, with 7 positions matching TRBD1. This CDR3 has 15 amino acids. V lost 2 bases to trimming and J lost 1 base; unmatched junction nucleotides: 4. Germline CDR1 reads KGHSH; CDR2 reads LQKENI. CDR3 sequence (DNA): TGTGCCAGCTCACCATCCCCAGGGGGGAACACTGAAGCTTTCTTT. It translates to CASSPSPGGNTEAFF. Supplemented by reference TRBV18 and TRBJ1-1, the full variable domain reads NAGVMQNPRHLVRRRGQEARLRCSPMKGHSHVYWYRQLPEEGLKFMVYLQKENIIDESGMPKERFSAEFPKEGPSILRIQQVVRGDSAAYFCASSPSPGGNTEAFFGQGTRLTVV.

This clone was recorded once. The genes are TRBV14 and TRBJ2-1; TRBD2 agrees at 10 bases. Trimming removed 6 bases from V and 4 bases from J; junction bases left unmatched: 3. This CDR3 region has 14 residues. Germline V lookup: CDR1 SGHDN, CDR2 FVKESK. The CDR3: CASSRTSGYNEQFF. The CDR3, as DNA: TGTGCCAGCAGTCGGACTAGCGGTTACAATGAGCAGTTCTTC.

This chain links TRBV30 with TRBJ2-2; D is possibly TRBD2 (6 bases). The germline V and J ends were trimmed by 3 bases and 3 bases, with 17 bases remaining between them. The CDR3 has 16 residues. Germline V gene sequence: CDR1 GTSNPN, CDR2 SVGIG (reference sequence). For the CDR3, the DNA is TGTGCCTGGAGCCGTCCCGGGACTCTTGACACCGGGGAGCTGTTTTTT. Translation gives CAWSRPGTLDTGELFF. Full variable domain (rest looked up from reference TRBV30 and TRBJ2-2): SQTIHQWPATLVQPVGSPLSLECTVEGTSNPNLYWYRQAAGRGLQLLFYSVGIGQISSEVPQNLSASRPQDRQFILSSKKLLLSDSGFYLCAWSRPGTLDTGELFFGEGSRLTVL.

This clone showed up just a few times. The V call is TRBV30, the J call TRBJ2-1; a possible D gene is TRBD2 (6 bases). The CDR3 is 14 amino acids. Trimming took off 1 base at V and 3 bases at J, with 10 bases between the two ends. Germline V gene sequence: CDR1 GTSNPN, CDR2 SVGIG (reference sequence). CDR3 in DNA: TGTGCCTGGAGTGCCGGGACTTACTACAATGAGCAGTTCTTC. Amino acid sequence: CAWSAGTYYNEQFF.

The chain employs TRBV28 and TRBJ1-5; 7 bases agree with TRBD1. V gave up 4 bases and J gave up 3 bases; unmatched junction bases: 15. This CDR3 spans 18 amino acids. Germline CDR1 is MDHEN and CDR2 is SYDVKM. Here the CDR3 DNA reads TGTGCCAGCAGTTCAATTTCCTTCGGGACAGAAGACAATCAGCCCCAGCATTTT. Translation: CASSSISFGTEDNQPQHF.

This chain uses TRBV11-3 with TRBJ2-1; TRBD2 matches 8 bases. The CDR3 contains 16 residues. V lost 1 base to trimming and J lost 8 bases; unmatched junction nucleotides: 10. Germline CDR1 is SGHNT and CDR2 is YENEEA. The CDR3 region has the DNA TGTGCCAGCAGCTTAGGCTTAACTAGCGGTGGAGATGAGCAGTTCTTC. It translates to CASSLGLTSGGDEQFF.

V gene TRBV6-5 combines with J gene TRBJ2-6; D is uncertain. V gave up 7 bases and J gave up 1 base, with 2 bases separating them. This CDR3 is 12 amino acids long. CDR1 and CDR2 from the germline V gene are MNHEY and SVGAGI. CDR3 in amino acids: CASISGANVLTF. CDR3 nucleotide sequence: TGTGCCAGCATATCTGGGGCCAACGTCCTGACTTTC.